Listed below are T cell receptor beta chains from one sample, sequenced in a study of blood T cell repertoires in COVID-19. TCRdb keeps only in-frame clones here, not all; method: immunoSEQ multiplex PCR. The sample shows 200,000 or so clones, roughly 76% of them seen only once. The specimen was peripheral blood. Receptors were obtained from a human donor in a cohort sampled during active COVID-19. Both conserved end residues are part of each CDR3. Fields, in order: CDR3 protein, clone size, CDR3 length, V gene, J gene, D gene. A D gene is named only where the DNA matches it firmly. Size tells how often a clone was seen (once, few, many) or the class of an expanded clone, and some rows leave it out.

CDR3 protein: CASSASTGAGQPQHF
clone size: -
CDR3 length: 15
V gene: TRBV9
J gene: TRBJ1-5
D gene: TRBD1

CDR3 protein: CASSPLDRGLWSNSPLHF
clone size: -
CDR3 length: 18
V gene: TRBV28
J gene: TRBJ1-6
D gene: TRBD1

CDR3 protein: CASSSRGQQPQHF
clone size: -
CDR3 length: 13
V gene: TRBV6-5
J gene: TRBJ1-5
D gene: -

CDR3 protein: CASSLDNTPNEKLFF
clone size: -
CDR3 length: 15
V gene: TRBV7-8
J gene: TRBJ1-4
D gene: -

CDR3 protein: CASSPPSLYEQYF
clone size: -
CDR3 length: 13
V gene: TRBV18
J gene: TRBJ2-7
D gene: -

CDR3 protein: CASNPGTALNQPQHF
clone size: -
CDR3 length: 15
V gene: TRBV27
J gene: TRBJ1-5
D gene: TRBD1

CDR3 protein: CATKRGLAGPYEQYF
clone size: -
CDR3 length: 15
V gene: TRBV6-5
J gene: TRBJ2-7
D gene: TRBD2

CDR3 protein: CASSLRGGRGYEQYF
clone size: -
CDR3 length: 15
V gene: TRBV5-4
J gene: TRBJ2-7
D gene: TRBD2

CDR3 protein: CASSESTGANTEAFF
clone size: few
CDR3 length: 15
V gene: TRBV10-1
J gene: TRBJ1-1
D gene: -

CDR3 protein: CASSPTGTSGNTIYF
clone size: -
CDR3 length: 15
V gene: TRBV18
J gene: TRBJ1-3
D gene: -

CDR3 protein: CASRLAGRNEQYF
clone size: few
CDR3 length: 13
V gene: TRBV6-5
J gene: TRBJ2-7
D gene: TRBD2

CDR3 protein: CASQTPKGVTEAFF
clone size: -
CDR3 length: 14
V gene: TRBV28
J gene: TRBJ1-1
D gene: -

CDR3 protein: CASSYPSSYEQYF
clone size: few
CDR3 length: 13
V gene: TRBV6-6
J gene: TRBJ2-7
D gene: -

CDR3 protein: CSARGWTGQFF
clone size: -
CDR3 length: 11
V gene: TRBV20-1
J gene: TRBJ2-1
D gene: TRBD1

CDR3 protein: CASIIPNGQPKYNSPLHF
clone size: -
CDR3 length: 18
V gene: TRBV5-6
J gene: TRBJ1-6
D gene: -

CDR3 protein: CASSTPYTSARQETQYF
clone size: -
CDR3 length: 17
V gene: TRBV19
J gene: TRBJ2-5
D gene: TRBD2

CDR3 protein: CAFTGGAGELFF
clone size: -
CDR3 length: 12
V gene: TRBV30
J gene: TRBJ2-2
D gene: TRBD1

CDR3 protein: CATSDPDNEQFF
clone size: many
CDR3 length: 12
V gene: TRBV24-1
J gene: TRBJ2-1
D gene: -

CDR3 protein: CASSLASGRVQEQYF
clone size: -
CDR3 length: 15
V gene: TRBV28
J gene: TRBJ2-7
D gene: TRBD2

CDR3 protein: CASSPAGTGTYNEQFF
clone size: -
CDR3 length: 16
V gene: TRBV7-3
J gene: TRBJ2-1
D gene: TRBD1

CDR3 protein: CSASPGLADSYEQYF
clone size: -
CDR3 length: 15
V gene: TRBV20-1
J gene: TRBJ2-7
D gene: TRBD2

CDR3 protein: CASSFQGRNEKLFF
clone size: -
CDR3 length: 14
V gene: TRBV5-6
J gene: TRBJ1-4
D gene: -

CDR3 protein: CATSARTGGYEQYF
clone size: few
CDR3 length: 14
V gene: TRBV15
J gene: TRBJ2-7
D gene: TRBD1

CDR3 protein: CARQEIDKEKLFF
clone size: -
CDR3 length: 13
V gene: TRBV28
J gene: TRBJ1-4
D gene: -

CDR3 protein: CASRYRQREVTYEQYF
clone size: -
CDR3 length: 16
V gene: TRBV5-5
J gene: TRBJ2-7
D gene: TRBD2

CDR3 protein: CASRKEGGRYEQYF
clone size: -
CDR3 length: 14
V gene: TRBV7-2
J gene: TRBJ2-7
D gene: -

CDR3 protein: CASSQDEGDTQYF
clone size: -
CDR3 length: 13
V gene: TRBV4-2
J gene: TRBJ2-3
D gene: -